The T cell receptor beta chain described here comes from a study of vaccination and CD4 T cells after COVID-19. Study context: Convalescent donors totaled six males and four females, including two who were Hispanic.

A remark on this clonotype: Its antigen remains unknown.

Treatment in this sample: roughly nine-day PBMC culture with coronavirus spike peptide pools or control peptides (ViraFEST assay). The ViraFEST method relied on peptide pools to expand antigen-specific T cells, followed by TCR sequencing. Sequenced with the Oncomine TCR Beta short-read assay was DNA taken from cultured CD4+ T cells. TCRdb re-called the PCR reads through MiXCR, storing one row per CDR3 protein. Of about 11,000 distinct CDR3 sequences listed, about half are singletons. The CDR3 sequence is 13 residues long. Germline values: CDR1 DFQATT, CDR2 SNEGSKA (reference sequence). Broader study findings: Early post-infection timepoints were missing, and relatively few convalescent patients were studied.

This chain joins TRBV20-1 and TRBJ2-5, with 7 bases lining up with TRBD1. The sequence derives from a human donor who had recovered from COVID-19. Sequenced: CD4+ T cells from blood, cultured in vitro. The CDR3 loop reads CSLSGGNLETQYF. For the CDR3, the DNA is TGCAGCCTATCAGGGGGAAATCTTGAGACCCAGTACTTC.